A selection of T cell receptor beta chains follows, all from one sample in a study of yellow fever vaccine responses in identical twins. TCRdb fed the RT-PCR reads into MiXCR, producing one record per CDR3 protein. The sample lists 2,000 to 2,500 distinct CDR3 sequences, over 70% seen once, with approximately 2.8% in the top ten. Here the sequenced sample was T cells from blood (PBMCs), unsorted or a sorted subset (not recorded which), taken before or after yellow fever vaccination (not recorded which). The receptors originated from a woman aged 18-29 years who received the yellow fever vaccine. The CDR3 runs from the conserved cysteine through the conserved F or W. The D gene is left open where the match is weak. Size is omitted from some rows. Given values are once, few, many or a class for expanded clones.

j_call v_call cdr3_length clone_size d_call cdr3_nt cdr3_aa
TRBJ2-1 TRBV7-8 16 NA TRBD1 TGTGCCAGCAGCGCCCCGGGACAGGGACATAACAATGAGCAGTTCTTC CASSAPGQGHNNEQFF
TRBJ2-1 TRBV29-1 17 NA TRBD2 TGCAGCGCTGGAACCGGACGTGGGACTAGCGGGACCTCTGAGCAGTTCTTC CSAGTGRGTSGTSEQFF
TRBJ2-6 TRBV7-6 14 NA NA TGTGCCAGCAGCTTCCGGGCTGGGGCCAACGTCCTGACTTTC CASSFRAGANVLTF
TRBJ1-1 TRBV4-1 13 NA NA TGCGCCAGCAGCCAAGAAGGACGAATTGAAGCTTTCTTT CASSQEGRIEAFF
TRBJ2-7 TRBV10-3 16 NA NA TGTGCCATCAGAGGCACAGACAAGGGCCTCTCCTACGAGCAGTACTTC CAIRGTDKGLSYEQYF
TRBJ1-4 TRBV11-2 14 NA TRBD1 TGTGCCAGCAGCCACGGGACAGGGGATGAAAAACTGTTTTTT CASSHGTGDEKLFF
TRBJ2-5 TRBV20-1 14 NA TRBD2 TGCAGTGCTACCGGGACTAGCAGGGATGAGACCCAGTACTTC CSATGTSRDETQYF
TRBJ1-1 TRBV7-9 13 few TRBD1 TGTGCCAGCAGCTTATCAGGGGGACCTGAAGCTTTCTTT CASSLSGGPEAFF
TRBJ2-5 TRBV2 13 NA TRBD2 TGTGCCGGGGCTCCAGCGGGGGTAGAGACCCAGTACTTC CAGAPAGVETQYF
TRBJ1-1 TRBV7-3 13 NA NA TGTGCCAGCAGCTTAATCAGCGGACAGACGGCTTTCTTT CASSLISGQTAFF
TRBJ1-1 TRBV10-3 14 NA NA TGTGCCATCAGTGACGTACCGGGGCGACCTGAAGCTTTCTTT CAISDVPGRPEAFF
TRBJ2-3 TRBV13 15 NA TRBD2 TGTGCCAGCAGGCTCGGGACTAGCGGAGCAGATACGCAGTATTTT CASRLGTSGADTQYF
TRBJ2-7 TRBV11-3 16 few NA TGTGCCAGCAGCTTAGTTCCGGAACCTGGGGTCTACGAGCAGTACTTC CASSLVPEPGVYEQYF
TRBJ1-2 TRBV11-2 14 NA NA TGTGCCAGCAGCTCCCTGAGAGGGGTCTATGGCTACACCTTC CASSSLRGVYGYTF
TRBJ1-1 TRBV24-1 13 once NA TGTGCCACCAGTGATTTATGGGGCACTGAAGCTTTCTTT CATSDLWGTEAFF